This T cell receptor beta chain is drawn from a study of blood T cell repertoires in COVID-19. The table came from immunoSEQ multiplex PCR; TCRdb's copy has only in-frame clones and leaves some out. Of over 250,000 clones in the sample, 65% to 90% are singletons; the top ten hold roughly 4.6%. Material for sequencing was peripheral blood. This TCR derives from a man in his fifties or sixties with active or convalescent COVID-19.

CDR3 loop: CASSDRQGAITEAFF. The CDR3 DNA sequence: TGTGCCAGCAGCGATAGACAGGGGGCAATCACTGAAGCTTTCTTT. V is TRBV4-2 and J is TRBJ1-1; 10 nucleotides line up with TRBD1. Germline V gives CDR1 LGHNA, CDR2 YNFKEQ. This CDR3 is 15 amino acids long. J lost 4 bases, V lost 5 bases, and 7 bases had no gene match.